The subject of this entry is one T cell receptor beta chain. Its target is not known. These data are taken from a study of T cell clones after liver transplantation. Notes on the study in general: Low donor cell numbers restricted donor-reactive repertoire measurement in a couple of subjects.

Produced via immunoSEQ multiplex PCR; TCRdb's table is partial and in-frame only. The table lists around 35,000 clones, around 94% of them singletons. This clonotype was obtained from a human patient who received a liver transplant. Among the T cells, some may be from the graft donor. The material was CD8+ T cells from blood, obtained 12 months after liver transplant.

DNA for the CDR3: TGTGCCAGCAGCAAAGCAACAGGGAACAATGAGCAGTTCTTC. The encoded protein is CASSKATGNNEQFF. V is TRBV21-1 and J is TRBJ2-1; TRBD1 is taken as the D call from the table, unchecked against the DNA. TRBV21-1 constitutes a pseudogene. The CDR3 spans 14 residues.